Presented here are 2 T cell receptor beta chains from one specimen sequenced in a study of CD8 T cells in ankylosing spondylitis. MiXCR, applied by TCRdb to the 5' RACE reads, yields one record per CDR3 protein. Seen here are roughly 150,000 distinct CDR3 sequences, 6% to 8% observed once, and the top ten hold around 11%. Sample: blood, either unsorted or a sorted T cell fraction (not recorded which). The source is a female donor with ankylosing spondylitis or in good health (not recorded which).

This clonotype was recorded many times. The chain links TRBV6-1 to TRBJ1-1; D uncertain. The CDR3 has 13 residues. Germline V gives CDR1 MNHNS, CDR2 SASEGT. Between the trimmed V and J ends, which lost 6 bases and 9 bases, there was a span of 17 bases. CDR3 DNA: TGTGCCAGCAGCCCGAGTACCGGGAGCCAAGCTTTCTTT. Translation gives CASSPSTGSQAFF.

This clonotype was seen ten or more times. The V and J genes are TRBV20-1 and TRBJ2-1; D call uncertain. V lost 0 bases to trimming and J lost 4 bases, with 19 bases between them. Per the germline V gene, CDR1 is DFQATT and CDR2 is SNEGSKA (reference sequence). The CDR3 has 17 residues. DNA for the CDR3: TGCAGTGCTAGAGATGTGGAAGTAGCCACCAATTACAATGAGCAGTTCTTC. Translation: CSARDVEVATNYNEQFF.